This T cell receptor beta chain was profiled in a study of T cell responses to AZD1222 COVID-19 vaccine. At the level of the study: Second-dose timings of about 4 or about 12 weeks were pooled.

With regard to this clone: Its antigen is undetermined.

Measured with immunoSEQ multiplex PCR; TCRdb has only the in-frame clones, and not every one. The sample consists of some 120,000 clones, roughly 89% of them appearing once. The study's findings and limits: Just 5 to 7 AZD1222 recipients were seropositive at baseline. Spike was spanned by vaccine-associated CD4 TCRs, with dominance at 160-218 and 743-854. There were mostly white British donors and more females than males, and clonal diversity was possibly underestimated.

The CDR3 has 16 residues. Deletions cut 0 bases from V and 5 bases from J, with 16 bases between. Germline V gene lookup returns CDR1 SGHTA and CDR2 FQGTGA. The rearrangement uses TRBV7-3 and TRBJ2-5; D may be TRBD1 (6 bases). The sample in question was peripheral blood, obtained on day 0 of AZD1222 vaccination. This sequence was found in an adult in good health. CDR3 loop: CASSLTLGTKRETQYF. CDR3 nucleotides: TGTGCCAGCAGCTTAACGTTGGGGACAAAGCGGGAGACCCAGTACTTC.